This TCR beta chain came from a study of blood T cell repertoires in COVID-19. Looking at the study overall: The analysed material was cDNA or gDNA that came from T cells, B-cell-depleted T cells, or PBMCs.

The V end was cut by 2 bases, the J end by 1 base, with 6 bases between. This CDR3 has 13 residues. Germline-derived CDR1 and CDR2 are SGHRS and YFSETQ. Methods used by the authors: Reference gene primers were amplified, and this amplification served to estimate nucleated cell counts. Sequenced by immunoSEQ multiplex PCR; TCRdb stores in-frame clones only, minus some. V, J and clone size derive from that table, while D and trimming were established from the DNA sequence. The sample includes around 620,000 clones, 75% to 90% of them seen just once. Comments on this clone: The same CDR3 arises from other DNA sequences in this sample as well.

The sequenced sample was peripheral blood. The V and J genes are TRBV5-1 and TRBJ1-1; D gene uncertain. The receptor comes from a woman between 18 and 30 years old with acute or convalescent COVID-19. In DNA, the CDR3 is TGCGCCAGCAGCTTCGCAGGGAACACTGAAGCTTTCTTT. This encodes CASSFAGNTEAFF. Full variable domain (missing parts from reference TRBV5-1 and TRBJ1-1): KAGVTQTPRYLIKTRGQQVTLSCSPISGHRSVSWYQQTPGQGLQFLFEYFSETQRNKGNFPGRFSGRQFSNSRSEMNVSTLELGDSALYLCASSFAGNTEAFFGQGTRLTVV.